These T cell receptor beta chains were read from a single sample in a study of post-analysis software for immune sequencing data. TCRdb called the PCR reads again in MiXCR, with one record for every CDR3 protein. Among around 200,000 distinct CDR3 sequences listed, 29% were seen once. The source material was blood. These receptors came from a girl under 18 with multiple sclerosis. Each CDR3 is given with its conserved first and last residue. Fields, in order: V gene, D gene, clone size, J gene, CDR3 protein, CDR3 DNA. The D gene is left open where the match is weak. The size entry is marked missing in some rows and otherwise reads once, few, many or a size class.

V: TRBV29-1; D: TRBD1; size: many; J: TRBJ1-1; CDR3: CSAVQGAGTEAFF; DNA: TGCAGCGCCGTACAGGGGGCAGGCACTGAAGCTTTCTTT
V: TRBV12-3/TRBV12-4; D: TRBD1; size: -; J: TRBJ1-1; CDR3: CASTIQGARAEAFF; DNA: TGTGCCAGCACCATACAGGGGGCGCGGGCCGAAGCTTTCTTT
V: TRBV20-1; D: TRBD1; size: -; J: TRBJ1-1; CDR3: CSAPGTGGMDTEAFF; DNA: TGCAGTGCTCCCGGAACAGGGGGCATGGACACTGAAGCTTTCTTT
V: TRBV29-1; D: TRBD1; size: many; J: TRBJ1-5; CDR3: CSVGQGNQPQHF; DNA: TGCAGCGTAGGACAGGGCAATCAGCCCCAGCATTTT
V: TRBV5-1; D: -; size: many; J: TRBJ2-5; CDR3: CASSTETGLETQYF; DNA: TGCGCCAGCAGCACTGAGACAGGTCTGGAGACCCAGTACTTC
V: TRBV3-1; D: TRBD2; size: many; J: TRBJ2-1; CDR3: CASSLGLAGEQFF; DNA: TGTGCCAGTTCCCTGGGACTAGCGGGTGAGCAGTTCTTC
V: TRBV12-3/TRBV12-4; D: TRBD1; size: few; J: TRBJ1-1; CDR3: CASIGWDRGGTEAFF; DNA: TGTGCCAGCATCGGTTGGGACAGGGGAGGCACTGAAGCTTTCTTT
V: TRBV25-1; D: TRBD1; size: few; J: TRBJ1-5; CDR3: CASSTGGGNQPQHF; DNA: TGTGCCAGCAGTACAGGGGGTGGCAATCAGCCCCAGCATTTT
V: TRBV6-5; D: -; size: few; J: TRBJ1-1; CDR3: CASSGAAYTEAFF; DNA: TGTGCCAGCAGTGGGGCAGCCTACACTGAAGCTTTCTTT
V: TRBV20-1; D: -; size: -; J: TRBJ1-2; CDR3: CSASGPTYGYTF; DNA: TGCAGTGCTAGTGGACCAACCTATGGCTACACCTTC
V: TRBV7-2; D: -; size: many; J: TRBJ2-1; CDR3: CASSWGGTGSYNEQFF; DNA: TGTGCCAGCAGCTGGGGAGGTACGGGCTCCTACAATGAGCAGTTCTTC
V: TRBV12-3/TRBV12-4; D: -; size: -; J: TRBJ1-5; CDR3: CASSDSPNQPQHF; DNA: TGTGCCAGCAGTGATTCCCCTAATCAGCCCCAGCATTTT
V: TRBV21-1; D: -; size: few; J: TRBJ1-1; CDR3: CASTVGGQGTEAFF; DNA: TGTGCCAGCACCGTAGGAGGGCAGGGCACTGAAGCTTTCTTT
V: TRBV12-3/TRBV12-4; D: -; size: many; J: TRBJ1-2; CDR3: CASSSTGFGYTF; DNA: TGTGCCAGCAGTTCTACAGGGTTTGGCTACACCTTC
V: TRBV20-1; D: -; size: few; J: TRBJ1-6; CDR3: CSAPRGDSPLHF; DNA: TGCAGTGCGCCCCGTGGGGATTCACCCCTCCACTTT
V: TRBV3-1; D: -; size: many; J: TRBJ2-7; CDR3: CASSQDIPRFSYEQYF; DNA: TGTGCCAGCAGCCAAGATATACCGCGGTTCTCCTACGAGCAGTACTTC
V: TRBV20-1; D: -; size: -; J: TRBJ1-1; CDR3: CSARDPALNTEAFF; DNA: TGCAGTGCTAGAGACCCAGCGCTTAACACTGAAGCTTTCTTT
V: TRBV20-1; D: TRBD1; size: -; J: TRBJ2-1; CDR3: CSARGDRGSYNEQFF; DNA: TGCAGTGCGAGAGGAGACAGGGGTTCCTACAATGAGCAGTTCTTC
V: TRBV6-5; D: -; size: once; J: TRBJ2-1; CDR3: CASSKTGGRGNGQFF; DNA: TGTGCCAGCAGTAAGACTGGGGGTCGGGGCAATGGGCAGTTCTTC
V: TRBV5-1; D: TRBD1; size: -; J: TRBJ2-7; CDR3: CASSLGTGLTYEQYF; DNA: TGCGCCAGCAGCTTGGGGACAGGACTCACCTACGAGCAGTACTTC
V: TRBV12-3/TRBV12-4; D: -; size: -; J: TRBJ2-4; CDR3: CASSRNLGEQYF; DNA: TGTGCCAGCAGCCGGAACCTGGGTGAGCAGTACTTC
V: TRBV7-8; D: -; size: many; J: TRBJ2-7; CDR3: CASAEPVGSYEQYF; DNA: TGTGCCAGCGCCGAGCCCGTTGGGTCCTACGAGCAGTACTTC
V: TRBV30; D: TRBD1; size: few; J: TRBJ2-7; CDR3: CAWSTGDYEQYF; DNA: TGTGCCTGGAGTACAGGGGACTACGAGCAGTACTTC
V: TRBV11-2; D: TRBD2; size: -; J: TRBJ2-7; CDR3: CASSSRLAGTGGQYF; DNA: TGTGCCAGCAGCTCCAGACTAGCGGGGACGGGGGGGCAGTACTTC
V: TRBV24-1; D: -; size: few; J: TRBJ2-1; CDR3: CATSALSNEQFF; DNA: TGTGCCACCAGTGCCCTTTCGAATGAGCAGTTCTTC
V: TRBV20-1; D: -; size: few; J: TRBJ1-5; CDR3: CSARQYSNQPQHF; DNA: TGCAGTGCTAGACAGTATAGCAATCAGCCCCAGCATTTT
V: TRBV5-1; D: TRBD1; size: many; J: TRBJ2-1; CDR3: CASSLGQGAVGNSYNEQFF; DNA: TGCGCCAGCAGCTTGGGACAGGGGGCCGTTGGAAACTCCTACAATGAGCAGTTCTTC
V: TRBV11-2; D: TRBD2; size: many; J: TRBJ2-7; CDR3: CASSLTPGLADEQYF; DNA: TGTGCCAGCAGTCTAACACCGGGACTAGCAGATGAGCAGTACTTC
V: TRBV5-1; D: TRBD1; size: many; J: TRBJ2-1; CDR3: CASSLMGQGSYNEQFF; DNA: TGCGCCAGCAGCTTGATGGGACAGGGCTCCTACAATGAGCAGTTCTTC
V: TRBV5-1; D: -; size: -; J: TRBJ1-1; CDR3: CASGYEGRGTEAFF; DNA: TGCGCCAGCGGATACGAGGGGCGAGGCACTGAAGCTTTCTTT
V: TRBV4-1; D: TRBD2; size: many; J: TRBJ2-7; CDR3: CASSQDAGGGYEQYF; DNA: TGCGCCAGCAGCCAAGATGCGGGAGGCGGCTACGAGCAGTACTTC